Below, 22 T cell receptor beta chains from the same sample are listed, as sequenced in a study of vaccination effects on CD4 cells after COVID-19. Repertoires were generated with immunoSEQ multiplex PCR, while TCRdb's copy carries only in-frame clones and drops some. The table lists some 40,000 clones, around 72% of them singletons. Their antigen targets remain unknown. After expansion with viral peptide pools in the ViraFEST assay, antigen-specific CD4+ T cells were sequenced. Isolation of CD4+ T cells took place after around 10 days of culture. Infection with SARS-CoV-2 occurred in the person between March and December 2020, and PCR confirmed it. The sequencing used CD4+ T cells from PBMCs cultured with HCoV-NL63 spike peptides, collected before COVID-19 vaccination. The receptors come from a human donor who had a prior SARS-CoV-2 infection.

This clone was seen only once. The chain is built from TRBV5-1 and TRBJ2-1; the D gene is possibly TRBD1 (6 bases). Germline loops: CDR1 SGHRS, CDR2 YFSETQ. The CDR3 totals 16 residues. V lost 2 bases and J lost 2, with 14 bases in between. Here the CDR3 DNA reads TGCGCCAGCAGCTTTACTACAGGGAATCCCTACAATGAGCAGTTCTTC. This translates into CASSFTTGNPYNEQFF.

This chain uses TRBV10-2 with TRBJ1-4; maybe TRBD1 (5 bases). Germline-derived CDR1 and CDR2 are WSHSY and SAAADI. V lost 5 bases, J lost 8 bases, and 15 bases lay in between. The CDR3 is made up of 14 amino acids. DNA for the CDR3: TGCGCCAGCAGTCTCCGGGGGACTGGAGAAAAACTGTTTTTT. Residues: CASSLRGTGEKLFF.

The V gene is TRBV20-1, the J gene TRBJ2-6; unclear D gene. Germline values: CDR1 DFQATT, CDR2 SNEGSKA (reference sequence). V was trimmed by 3 bases and J by 2 bases, leaving 5 bases between them. The CDR3 contains 13 residues. The CDR3 protein is CSASKPGANVLTF. CDR3 DNA sequence: TGCAGTGCTAGTAAGCCTGGGGCCAACGTCCTGACTTTC.

This chain joins TRBV28 and TRBJ2-5, with TRBD1 matching over 10 bases. In germline, CDR1 is MDHEN, CDR2 SYDVKM. The V gene end was trimmed by 3 bases and the J gene end by 2 bases; junction bases not matched to a gene: 15. This CDR3 has 19 amino acids. CDR3 region: CASSFPWGPGQGPQETQYF. Written as DNA, the CDR3 is TGTGCCAGCAGTTTTCCGTGGGGCCCGGGACAGGGGCCACAAGAGACCCAGTACTTC.

The chain couples TRBV28 to TRBJ1-3; D gene unclear. Germline CDR1 reads MDHEN; CDR2 reads SYDVKM. The CDR3 sequence is 13 residues long. Trimming took 3 bases from V and 2 from J, leaving 5 bases between them. CDR3 amino acids: CASSFVAGNTIYF. The CDR3 DNA follows: TGTGCCAGCAGTTTCGTGGCTGGAAACACCATATATTTT.

The V gene is TRBV6-5, the J gene TRBJ2-5; 7 nucleotides align to TRBD1. The CDR3 has 12 residues. The V and J ends lost 5 bases and 4 bases, in that order; junction bases with no gene match: 1. CDR1 and CDR2 from the germline V gene are MNHEY and SVGAGI. CDR3 loop: CASSRDRETQYF. CDR3 sequence (DNA): TGTGCCAGCAGTCGGGACAGAGAGACCCAGTACTTC.

This clone occurred a few times. CDR3 loop: CASSTVLGQEELFF. CDR3 DNA: TGTGCCAGCAGCACCGTCCTGGGACAGGAGGAGCTGTTTTTT. The V gene is TRBV9, the J gene TRBJ2-2; 8 bases align to TRBD1. V was pared by 4 bases and J by 10 bases, with 9 bases of the junction left unmatched. This CDR3 is built from 14 residues. Looked up from germline, CDR1 is SGDLS and CDR2 is YYNGEE.

This clone was found once. The CDR3 sequence: CASSYRGKFDNEQFF. The CDR3 region has the DNA TGTGCCAGCAGTTACAGGGGGAAATTTGACAATGAGCAGTTCTTC. The chain is built from TRBV6-5 and TRBJ2-1; D perhaps matches TRBD1 (6 bases). Deletions cut 2 bases from V and 5 bases from J, with 13 bases between. The CDR3 runs 15 residues. Germline CDR1 and CDR2: MNHEY and SVGAGI.

For the CDR3, the DNA is TGCGCCAGCAGCTTGGGTATCCAAACAAGAGGCTATGGCTACACCTTC. Amino acids: CASSLGIQTRGYGYTF. The V call is TRBV5-1, the J call TRBJ1-2; D ambiguous. Looked up from germline, CDR1 is SGHRS and CDR2 is YFSETQ. CDR3 length: 16 residues. V shed 0 bases and J shed 4 bases, with 16 bases lying between them.

A remark on this clone: One junction end does not reproduce the germline sequence, and a read error may be involved. The chain uses TRBV7-7 and TRBJ2-5; maybe TRBD2 (6 bases). Germline V gene sequence: CDR1 SSHAT, CDR2 FNYEAQ (reference sequence). The CDR3 has 14 amino acids. CDR3 bases: TGTGCTAGCAGCCCGGGGAGGCTAAGGGAGACCCAGTACTTC. This gives the protein CASSPGRLRETQYF.

In this sample, this clone turned up a few times. Other DNA sequences within the sample encode an identical CDR3. The chain recombines TRBV5-4 with TRBJ1-1, with D uncertain. The CDR3 runs 13 residues. V dropped 4 bases and J dropped 1 base, with 8 bases sitting between them. Germline values: CDR1 SGHNT, CDR2 YYREEE (reference sequence). DNA of the CDR3: TGTGCCAGCAGCCGAGGAGGGAACACTGAAGCTTTCTTT. Its protein product is CASSRGGNTEAFF.

The J gene is TRBJ2-6, the V gene TRBV6-1, with D possibly matching TRBD2 (6 bases). Germline-derived CDR1 and CDR2 are MNHNS and SASEGT. The CDR3 totals 18 residues. V gave up 1 base and J gave up 2 bases, with 15 bases separating them. The CDR3 loop is CASSEVSEGWAGANVLTF. Here the CDR3 DNA reads TGTGCCAGCAGTGAAGTGTCGGAGGGCTGGGCTGGGGCCAACGTCCTGACTTTC.

The rearrangement joins TRBV14 to TRBJ2-5; D gene unclear. The CDR3 is made up of 14 amino acids. Trimming shortened V by 1 base and J by 0 bases, and 6 bases separated the two germline ends. Germline CDR1 and CDR2: SGHDN and FVKESK. CDR3 in amino acids: CASSQGGNQETQYF. The DNA for the CDR3 is TGTGCCAGCAGCCAAGGTGGCAACCAAGAGACCCAGTACTTC.

Remarks on this clone: The same CDR3 can be traced to other DNA sequences in this sample. The genes are TRBV7-2 and TRBJ2-1; D is perhaps TRBD2 (5 bases). Per the germline V gene, CDR1 is SGHTA and CDR2 is FQGNSA. The V end was cut by 0 bases, the J end by 1 base, with 7 bases between. This CDR3 is 15 amino acids long. The CDR3 here is CASSLAGVSYNEQFF. CDR3 DNA: TGTGCCAGCAGCTTAGCGGGAGTATCCTACAATGAGCAGTTCTTC.

The chain carries TRBV2 and TRBJ2-7; D is possibly TRBD1 (5 bases). The CDR3 length is 14 residues. Between the trimmed V and J ends, which lost 6 bases and 1 base, there was a span of 13 bases. Germline CDR1 reads SNHLY; CDR2 reads FYNNEI. The CDR3, as DNA: TGTGCCAGCAGCCCCACAGGTGCTTCCTACGAGCAGTACTTC. As protein: CASSPTGASYEQYF.

The chain links TRBV4-3 to TRBJ1-2, with TRBD1 as a possible D gene (5 bases). Trimming removed 4 bases from V and 3 bases from J, with 12 bases in between. Per the germline V gene, CDR1 is LGHNA and CDR2 is YSLEER. The CDR3 contains 14 residues. The CDR3 nucleotides read TGCGCCAGCAGCCGAACCGGGGGGTACTATGGCTACACCTTC. Protein sequence: CASSRTGGYYGYTF.

Only one count was recorded for this clone. The genes are TRBV3-1 (or the pseudogene TRBV3-2) and TRBJ2-7; 13 nucleotides align to TRBD2. Germline-derived CDR1 and CDR2 are LGHDT and YNNKEL (reference sequence). Trimming at V came to 4 bases and at J to 9 bases, leaving 9 bases not matched to a gene. The CDR3 extends over 15 amino acids. The chain's CDR3 is CASSPPGLAGLGQYF. The CDR3 DNA is TGTGCCAGCAGCCCTCCGGGACTAGCGGGACTCGGGCAGTACTTC.

This chain uses TRBV4-2 with TRBJ2-2, with TRBD2 matching 9 bases. This CDR3 region has 16 residues. Trimming cost V 0 bases and J 4 bases; bases outside gene matches: 3. Germline CDR1 is LGHNA and CDR2 is YNFKEQ. For the CDR3, the DNA is TGTGCCAGCAGCCAAGATAGCGGGAGTCTCACCGGGGAGCTGTTTTTT. It yields the protein CASSQDSGSLTGELFF.

The CDR3 reads CASSLFRDRNTEAFF. The CDR3 DNA follows: TGTGCCAGCAGCTTATTCCGGGATCGAAACACTGAAGCTTTCTTT. The V call is TRBV11-2, the J call TRBJ1-1; D is unresolved. V lost 2 bases to trimming and J lost 2 bases, with 12 bases between them. The germline V gene encodes CDR1 SGHAT and CDR2 FQNNGV. The CDR3 sequence is 15 residues long.

The chain uses TRBV6-1 and TRBJ2-1; TRBD1 might be the D (6 bases). Germline-derived CDR1 and CDR2 are MNHNS and SASEGT. The CDR3 totals 14 residues. V was shortened by 3 bases and J by 4 bases, with 10 bases between the two germline ends. Here the CDR3 reads CASSDPDRYNEQFF. The CDR3 DNA reads TGTGCCAGCAGTGACCCGGACAGATACAATGAGCAGTTCTTC.

This chain uses TRBV7-8 with TRBJ1-1; D is unresolved. CDR3 length: 15 residues. V was clipped by 1 base and J by 2 bases, with 11 bases between them. Germline V CDR1 and CDR2: SGHVS, FQNEAQ. The CDR3: CASSLDLNVNTEAFF. Here the CDR3 DNA reads TGTGCCAGCAGCTTAGATTTAAACGTTAACACTGAAGCTTTCTTT.

The chain uses TRBV27 and TRBJ2-7; 8 bases match TRBD1. J was trimmed by 4 bases and V by 3 bases; bases with no gene match: 2. Germline CDR1 and CDR2: MNHEY and SMNVEV (reference sequence). This CDR3 region has 13 residues. In DNA form, the CDR3 reads TGTGCCAGCAGTTTCGACAGGGGATACGAGCAGTACTTC. It specifies CASSFDRGYEQYF.